The 10 T cell receptor beta chains in this list originate from one sample, sequenced in a study of cytomegalovirus exposure and HLA in healthy donors. The PCR made use of 60 Vbeta and 13 Jbeta primers. Repertoires were generated with immunoSEQ multiplex PCR, while TCRdb's copy carries only in-frame clones and drops some. The table records over 130,000 clones, around 86% of them present only once. The source material was PBMCs. Receptor source: a female donor in good health and CMV-seronegative.

This rearrangement joins TRBV18 to TRBJ1-1, with D possibly TRBD1 on 5 matching bases. Between the trimmed V and J ends, which lost 3 bases and 0 bases, there was a span of 17 bases. The length of the CDR3 is 17 residues. Germline CDR1 reads KGHSH; CDR2 reads LQKENI. The CDR3 DNA follows: TGTGCCAGCTCACCCGATTGGGGCTATGCCATGAACACTGAAGCTTTCTTT. This translates into CASSPDWGYAMNTEAFF.

The chain carries TRBV19 and TRBJ2-1, with 9 bases fitting TRBD1. Germline V gives CDR1 LNHDA, CDR2 SQIVND (reference sequence). J gave up 3 bases and V 8 bases, and 2 bases lay outside the gene matches. The CDR3 extends over 13 amino acids. CDR3 amino acids: CASLDRGYNEQFF. As DNA, the CDR3 is TGTGCCAGTTTGGACAGGGGCTACAATGAGCAGTTCTTC.

The J gene is TRBJ2-1, the V gene TRBV5-1; unclear D gene. This CDR3 is 13 amino acids long. V dropped 2 bases and J dropped 8 bases, with 11 bases sitting between them. Germline CDR1 reads SGHRS; CDR2 reads YFSETQ. CDR3 in amino acids: CASSFAGPDEQFF. The CDR3 nucleotides read TGCGCCAGCAGCTTTGCTGGGCCGGATGAGCAGTTCTTC.

V is TRBV27 and J is TRBJ2-7; 7 bases agree with TRBD1. Germline V CDR1 and CDR2: MNHEY, SMNVEV (reference sequence). After removal of 4 bases from V and 2 bases from J, the junction contained 8 bases not matched to a gene. The length of the CDR3 is 15 residues. This chain's CDR3 is CASSSLTGVPYEQYF. Written as DNA, the CDR3 is TGTGCCAGCAGTTCTCTCACAGGGGTCCCCTACGAGCAGTACTTC.

This chain connects TRBV27 to TRBJ2-1; weak D call: TRBD1 (6 bases). The length of the CDR3 is 12 residues. Germline CDR1 MNHEY, CDR2 SMNVEV (reference sequence). The V end lost 6 bases, the J end lost 3 bases, and 6 bases lay between the germline ends. CDR3 nucleotides: TGTGCCAGCAGGACAGGCTACAATGAGCAGTTCTTC. Protein product: CASRTGYNEQFF.

The chain uses TRBV27 and TRBJ2-7, with 9 positions matching TRBD2. Losses at the gene ends were 6 bases for V and 7 bases for J; bases not matched to a gene: 13. The CDR3 extends over 15 amino acids. Germline values: CDR1 MNHEY, CDR2 SMNVEV (reference sequence). CDR3 DNA sequence: TGTGCCAGCAGCTCCTATCTAGCGGGGAAAGGGGAGCAGTACTTC. Translated, it gives CASSSYLAGKGEQYF.

The chain recombines TRBV6-5 with TRBJ2-1, with TRBD1 matching over 11 bases. The CDR3 is 14 residues long. Germline V CDR1 and CDR2: MNHEY, SVGAGI. V shed 5 bases, J shed 6 bases, and the junction held 3 bases outside the gene matches. The CDR3 spells CASSRTGGVNEQFF. CDR3 in DNA: TGTGCCAGCAGTCGGACAGGGGGCGTCAATGAGCAGTTCTTC.

The V call is TRBV6-5, the J call TRBJ2-7, with TRBD2 identical over 9 bases. CDR3 length equals 14 residues. Unmatched junction bases numbered 8, after V lost 6 bases and J lost 5 bases. CDR1 is MNHEY, CDR2 SVGAGI, per germline. CDR3 sequence (DNA): TGTGCCAGCAGACCCGGACTAGCGAGGCACGAGCAGTACTTC. Translating it yields CASRPGLARHEQYF.

J is TRBJ2-7 and V is TRBV4-2; 9 nucleotides align to TRBD1. Germline CDR1 LGHNA, CDR2 YNFKEQ. The trim removed 0 bases at V and 1 base at J, leaving 16 bases unmatched. The CDR3 sequence is 20 residues long. The CDR3 region is CASSQDLRTGVGGGSYEQYF. DNA for the CDR3: TGTGCCAGCAGCCAAGACCTAAGGACAGGGGTGGGTGGAGGGTCCTACGAGCAGTACTTC.

The V and J genes are TRBV28 and TRBJ1-5; D gene unclear. Per germline, CDR1 MDHEN and CDR2 SYDVKM. Deletions cut 2 bases from V and 0 bases from J, with 17 bases between. The CDR3 runs to 18 residues. CDR3 in DNA: TGTGCCAGCAGTTTAATCCCGACAAACCGTTATAGCAATCAGCCCCAGCATTTT. Translated: CASSLIPTNRYSNQPQHF. The whole variable domain, filled in from reference TRBV28 and TRBJ1-5, reads DVKVTQSSRYLVKRTGEKVFLECVQDMDHENMFWYRQDPGLGLRLIYFSYDVKMKEKGDIPEGYSVSREKKERFSLILESASTNQTSMYLCASSLIPTNRYSNQPQHFGDGTRLSIL.